The clone carrying this TCR beta chain rates as medium-sized. Sequencing used immunoSEQ multiplex PCR; TCRdb keeps in-frame clones, though not all of them. The data hold roughly 70,000 clones, with 80% to 90% observed a single time. This entry belongs to a study of OX40 agonist ivuxolimab in advanced cancers. Collection of blood occurred at baseline, at cycle 4 day 1, and at cycle 7 day 1. CDR3 length: 14 amino acids. The ends were cut back, 2 bases at V and 3 bases at J, with 8 bases in the middle. The germline CDR1 and CDR2 sequences are MNHEY and SVGAGI. The starting material was CD4+ or CD8+ T cells sorted from blood, obtained in a trial of the OX40 agonist ivuxolimab. The source of this sequence is an adult with an advanced solid tumor such as melanoma, head and neck, liver or kidney cancer. The chain couples TRBV6-5 to TRBJ1-5; tentatively, D is TRBD1 (5 bases). The CDR3 DNA is TGTGCCAGCAGTTACGCAGGGTCCAATCAGCCCCAGCATTTT. This codes for CASSYAGSNQPQHF.